Below, 8 T cell receptor beta chains from the same sample are listed, as sequenced in a study of T cell responses to AZD1222 COVID-19 vaccine. TCRdb keeps only in-frame clones here, not all; method: immunoSEQ multiplex PCR. The sample lists about 130,000 clones, more than 70% seen once, with about 1.4% in the top ten. Sequenced material: peripheral blood, taken on day 0 of AZD1222 vaccination. These receptors originate from an adult in good health.

This chain connects TRBV10-1 to TRBJ1-5; 7 nucleotides line up with TRBD1. The germline V gene encodes CDR1 WNHNN and CDR2 SYGVQD (reference sequence). CDR3 length equals 23 residues. V gave up 0 bases and J gave up 5 bases; unmatched junction bases: 28. CDR3 protein: CASSESKSPGGCTQKYEHQPQHF. The CDR3 nucleotides read TGCGCCAGCAGTGAGTCGAAATCCCCAGGGGGATGCACCCAAAAGTACGAACATCAGCCCCAGCATTTT.

This clone appeared a single time. This chain joins TRBV20-1 and TRBJ2-7, with 15 bases identical to TRBD2. CDR1 is DFQATT and CDR2 is SNEGSKA in the germline V gene (reference sequence). Trimming at V came to 3 bases and at J to 0 bases, leaving 15 bases not matched to a gene. This CDR3 is built from 20 residues. The DNA for the CDR3 is TGCAGTGCTAGTGGGGGGCGAGGACTAGCGGGAGGGTTCAGCTCCTACGAGCAGTACTTC. Translated, it gives CSASGGRGLAGGFSSYEQYF.

The gene calls are TRBV2 and TRBJ2-1; maybe TRBD2 (6 bases). The V end lost 5 bases, the J end lost 4 bases, and 12 bases lay between the germline ends. This CDR3 spans 14 amino acids. Germline V gene sequence: CDR1 SNHLY, CDR2 FYNNEI. The CDR3 nucleotides read TGTGCCAGCAGTTTCGCTAGCGAGTACAATGAGCAGTTCTTC. Residues: CASSFASEYNEQFF. The entire variable domain, with the rest obtained from reference TRBV2 and TRBJ2-1, is as follows: EPEVTQTPSHQVTQMGQEVILRCVPISNHLYFYWYRQILGQKVEFLVSFYNNEISEKSEIFDDQFSVERPDGSNFTLKIRSTKLEDSAMYFCASSFASEYNEQFFGPGTRLTVL.

V is TRBV29-1 and J is TRBJ1-1; possible D gene TRBD1, 6 bases. The germline V and J ends were trimmed by 4 bases and 3 bases, with 18 bases remaining between them. The V gene's germline CDR1 is SQVTM and CDR2 ANQGSEA. The CDR3 is 15 residues long. Written as DNA, the CDR3 is TGCAGCGTTGTTCGGGTAGCAGGGGCGCACACTGAAGCTTTCTTT. Residues: CSVVRVAGAHTEAFF.

The chain employs TRBV12-3 or TRBV12-4 and TRBJ1-2; 7 nucleotides align to TRBD1. The CDR3 spans 13 residues. V was clipped by 5 bases and J by 8 bases; unmatched bases: 8. The CDR3 sequence: CASSEQGSGGYTF. Written as DNA, the CDR3 is TGTGCCAGCAGTGAACAGGGGAGTGGGGGCTACACCTTC.

The J gene is TRBJ2-2, the V gene TRBV7-9, with a weak D call TRBD2 (5 bases). This CDR3 spans 16 amino acids. In germline, CDR1 is SEHNR, CDR2 FQNEAQ (reference sequence). The germline V and J ends were trimmed by 5 bases and 0 bases, with 13 bases remaining between them. The CDR3 reads CASSPRGPTNTGELFF. The CDR3 coding sequence is TGTGCCAGCAGCCCCCGGGGTCCCACGAACACCGGGGAGCTGTTTTTT.

This chain connects TRBV27 to TRBJ2-3; D is undetermined. The CDR3 runs 15 residues. V gave up 5 bases and J gave up 3 bases, with 15 bases separating them. Germline V gives CDR1 MNHEY, CDR2 SMNVEV (reference sequence). CDR3 nucleotide sequence: TGTGCCAGCAGTCCCCTTCTGGGCCAGACAGATACGCAGTATTTT. It is translated as CASSPLLGQTDTQYF.

The chain carries TRBV7-2 and TRBJ2-7; tentatively, D is TRBD2 (5 bases). V lost 4 bases, J lost 12 bases, and 16 bases lay in between. Germline lookup yields CDR1 SGHTA and CDR2 FQGNSA. CDR3 length: 12 residues. The CDR3 DNA sequence: TGTGCCAGCAGCTCCGAGGGCCGCACCGCGTACTTC. Its translation is CASSSEGRTAYF.